This T cell receptor (beta chain) was captured in a study of T cells in Graves' hyperthyroidism and ophthalmopathy. Amplification yielded TCR beta CDR3 regions, with RNA transcripts as the source. In the first-round RT-PCR of the TCR CDR3, the HTBI primer set was used. TCRdb redid the calling of the multiplex PCR reads with MiXCR, one entry per CDR3 protein. The profile covers about 690,000 distinct CDR3 sequences, with roughly a sixth appearing a single time and roughly a sixth taken by the ten largest. Details on this clonotype: Its antigen is unidentified.

General observations from the study: Most thyroid clonotypes expanded above 0.001 were also detected in blood.

The origin of this receptor is a man in his fifties with Graves' hyperthyroidism. The sample was blood.

In DNA, the CDR3 is TGTGCCAGCAGCTTGTCGTGGGGAACAGGGGCCTCTGAAGCTTTCTTT. Protein product: CASSLSWGTGASEAFF. The rearrangement joins TRBV5-6 to TRBJ1-1, with 7 bases matching TRBD1. Trimming removed 1 base from V and 6 bases from J; junction bases left unmatched: 12. CDR3 length equals 16 residues. In germline, CDR1 is SGHDT, CDR2 YYEEEE.